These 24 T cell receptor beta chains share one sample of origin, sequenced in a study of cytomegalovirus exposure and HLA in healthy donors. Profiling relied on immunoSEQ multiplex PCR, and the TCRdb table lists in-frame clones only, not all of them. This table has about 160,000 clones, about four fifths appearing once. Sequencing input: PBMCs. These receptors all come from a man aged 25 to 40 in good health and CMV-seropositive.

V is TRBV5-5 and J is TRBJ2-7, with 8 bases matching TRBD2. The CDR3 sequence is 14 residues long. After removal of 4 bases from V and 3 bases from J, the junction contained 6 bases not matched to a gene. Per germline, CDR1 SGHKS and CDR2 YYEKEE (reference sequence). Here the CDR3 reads CASSLGRGGYEQYF. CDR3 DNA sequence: TGTGCCAGCAGCCTCGGACGGGGGGGCTACGAGCAGTACTTC.

The CDR3 loop reads CASNLAAGLAKNIQYF. The CDR3 bases are TGTGCCAGCAACTTGGCGGCCGGGTTGGCCAAAAACATTCAGTACTTC. The gene calls are TRBV28 and TRBJ2-4, with unresolved D. V lost 7 bases to trimming and J lost 1 base, with 17 bases between them. Germline CDR1 reads MDHEN; CDR2 reads SYDVKM. The CDR3 totals 16 residues. Based on the CDR3 plus reference TRBV28 and TRBJ2-4, the full variable domain is DVKVTQSSRYLVKRTGEKVFLECVQDMDHENMFWYRQDPGLGLRLIYFSYDVKMKEKGDIPEGYSVSREKKERFSLILESASTNQTSMYLCASNLAAGLAKNIQYFGAGTRLSVL.

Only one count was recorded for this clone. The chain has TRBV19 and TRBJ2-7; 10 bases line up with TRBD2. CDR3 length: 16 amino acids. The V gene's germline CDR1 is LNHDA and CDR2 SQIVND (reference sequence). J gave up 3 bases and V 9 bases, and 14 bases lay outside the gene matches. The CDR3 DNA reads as TGTGCCAGCTCCAACCAATTAGCGGGAGGAAACTACGAGCAGTACTTC. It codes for CASSNQLAGGNYEQYF.

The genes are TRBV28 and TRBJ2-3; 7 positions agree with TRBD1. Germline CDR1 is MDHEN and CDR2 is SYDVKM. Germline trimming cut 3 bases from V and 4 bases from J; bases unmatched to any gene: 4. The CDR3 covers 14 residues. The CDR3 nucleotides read TGTGCCAGCAGTTTGACAGGGCTCGCAGATACGCAGTATTTT. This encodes CASSLTGLADTQYF.

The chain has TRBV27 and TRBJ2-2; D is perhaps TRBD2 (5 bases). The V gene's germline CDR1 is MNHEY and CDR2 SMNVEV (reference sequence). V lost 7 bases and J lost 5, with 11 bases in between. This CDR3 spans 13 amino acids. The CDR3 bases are TGTGCCAGCACTTACGGGGAGACCGGGGAGCTGTTTTTT. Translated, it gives CASTYGETGELFF.

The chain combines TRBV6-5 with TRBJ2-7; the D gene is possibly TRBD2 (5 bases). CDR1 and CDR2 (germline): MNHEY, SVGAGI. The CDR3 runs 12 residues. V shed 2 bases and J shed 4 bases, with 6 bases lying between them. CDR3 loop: CASSYEGYEQYF. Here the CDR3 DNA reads TGTGCCAGCAGTTACGAGGGATACGAGCAGTACTTC.

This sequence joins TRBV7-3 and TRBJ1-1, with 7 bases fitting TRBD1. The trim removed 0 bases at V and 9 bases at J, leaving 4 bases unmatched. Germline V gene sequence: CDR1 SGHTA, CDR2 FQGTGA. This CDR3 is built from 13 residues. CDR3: CASSLTEGAQAFF. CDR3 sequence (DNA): TGTGCCAGCAGCTTAACGGAGGGGGCACAAGCTTTCTTT.

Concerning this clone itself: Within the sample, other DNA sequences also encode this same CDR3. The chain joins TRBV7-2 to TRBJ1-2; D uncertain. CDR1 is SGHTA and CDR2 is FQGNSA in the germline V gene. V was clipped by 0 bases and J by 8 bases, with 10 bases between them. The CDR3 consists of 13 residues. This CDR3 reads CASSLAGSGGYTF. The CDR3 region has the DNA TGTGCCAGCAGCTTAGCGGGCAGCGGCGGCTACACCTTC.

CDR3 nucleotides: TGTGCCAGCAGCCCCATAACAGGGGGTGGAAACACCATATATTTT. Translation: CASSPITGGGNTIYF. The chain employs TRBV11-2 and TRBJ1-3, with 8 bases matching TRBD1. J lost 3 bases, V lost 5 bases, and 6 bases had no gene match. This CDR3 is 15 amino acids long. Germline loops: CDR1 SGHAT, CDR2 FQNNGV.

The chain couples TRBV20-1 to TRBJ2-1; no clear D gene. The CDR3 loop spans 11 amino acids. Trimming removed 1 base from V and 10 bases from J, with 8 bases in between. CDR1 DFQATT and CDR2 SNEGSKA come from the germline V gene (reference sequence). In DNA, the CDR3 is TGCAGTGCTAGAGTCTCTAGGGAGCAGTTCTTC. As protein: CSARVSREQFF.

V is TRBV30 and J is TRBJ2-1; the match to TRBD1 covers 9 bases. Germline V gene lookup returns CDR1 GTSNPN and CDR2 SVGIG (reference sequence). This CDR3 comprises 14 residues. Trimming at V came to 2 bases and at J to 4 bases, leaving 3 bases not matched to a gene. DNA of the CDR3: TGTGCCTGGAGTCCGGGACAGGGTTACAATGAGCAGTTCTTC. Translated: CAWSPGQGYNEQFF. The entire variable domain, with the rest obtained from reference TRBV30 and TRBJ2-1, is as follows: SQTIHQWPATLVQPVGSPLSLECTVEGTSNPNLYWYRQAAGRGLQLLFYSVGIGQISSEVPQNLSASRPQDRQFILSSKKLLLSDSGFYLCAWSPGQGYNEQFFGPGTRLTVL.

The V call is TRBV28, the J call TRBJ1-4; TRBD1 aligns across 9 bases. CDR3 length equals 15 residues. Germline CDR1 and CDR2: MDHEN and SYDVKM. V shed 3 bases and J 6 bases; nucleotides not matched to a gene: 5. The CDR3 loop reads CASSFPTGGHEKLFF. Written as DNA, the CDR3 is TGTGCCAGCAGTTTTCCTACAGGGGGCCATGAAAAACTGTTTTTT.

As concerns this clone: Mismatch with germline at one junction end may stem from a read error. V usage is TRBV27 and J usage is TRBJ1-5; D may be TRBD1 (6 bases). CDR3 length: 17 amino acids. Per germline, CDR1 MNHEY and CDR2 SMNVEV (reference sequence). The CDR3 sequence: CASSLWGQKGGNQPQHF. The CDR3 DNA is TGTGCCAGCAGCTTATGGGGGCAGAAAGGGGGCAATCAGCCCCAGCATTTT.

The CDR3 sequence is CASSLSSSPYNEQFF. In nucleotides, the CDR3 is TGTGCCAGCAGTTTATCATCTAGCCCCTACAATGAGCAGTTCTTC. This chain connects TRBV27 to TRBJ2-1, with D possibly matching TRBD2 (5 bases). Trimming removed 0 bases from V and 2 bases from J, with 8 bases in between. The CDR3 length is 15 residues. Germline CDR1 is MNHEY and CDR2 is SMNVEV (reference sequence).

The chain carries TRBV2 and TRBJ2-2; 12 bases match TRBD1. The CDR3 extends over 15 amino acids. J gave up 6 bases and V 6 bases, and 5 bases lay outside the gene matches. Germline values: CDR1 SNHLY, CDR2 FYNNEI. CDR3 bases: TGTGCCAGCAGCAGGGACAGGGGGCGCCCCGGGGAGCTGTTTTTT. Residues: CASSRDRGRPGELFF. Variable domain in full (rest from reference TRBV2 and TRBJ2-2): EPEVTQTPSHQVTQMGQEVILRCVPISNHLYFYWYRQILGQKVEFLVSFYNNEISEKSEIFDDQFSVERPDGSNFTLKIRSTKLEDSAMYFCASSRDRGRPGELFFGEGSRLTVL.

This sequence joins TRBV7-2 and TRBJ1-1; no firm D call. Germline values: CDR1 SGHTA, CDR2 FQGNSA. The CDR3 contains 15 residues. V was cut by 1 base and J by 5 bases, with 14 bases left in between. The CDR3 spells CASSLVPGKWTEAFF. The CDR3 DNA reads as TGTGCCAGCAGCTTAGTCCCGGGTAAATGGACTGAAGCTTTCTTT.

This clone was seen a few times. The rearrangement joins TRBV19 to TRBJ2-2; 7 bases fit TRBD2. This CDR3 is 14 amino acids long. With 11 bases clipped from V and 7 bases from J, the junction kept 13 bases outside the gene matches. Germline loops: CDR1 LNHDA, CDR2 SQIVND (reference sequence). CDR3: CAAGRERNDGELFF. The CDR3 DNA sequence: TGTGCCGCAGGGCGGGAGCGGAACGACGGGGAGCTGTTTTTT.

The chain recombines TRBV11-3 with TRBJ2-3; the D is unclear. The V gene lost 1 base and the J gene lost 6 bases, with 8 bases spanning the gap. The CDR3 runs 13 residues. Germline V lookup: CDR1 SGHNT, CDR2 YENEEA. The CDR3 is CASSLAGWDTQYF. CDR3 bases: TGTGCCAGCAGCTTAGCCGGGTGGGATACGCAGTATTTT.

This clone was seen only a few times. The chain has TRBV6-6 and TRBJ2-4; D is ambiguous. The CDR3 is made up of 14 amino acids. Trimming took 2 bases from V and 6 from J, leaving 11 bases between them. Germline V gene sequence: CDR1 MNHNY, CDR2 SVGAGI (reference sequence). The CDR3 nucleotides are TGTGCCAGCAGTTACCCAGGTCCTGGAAACATTCAGTACTTC. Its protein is CASSYPGPGNIQYF.

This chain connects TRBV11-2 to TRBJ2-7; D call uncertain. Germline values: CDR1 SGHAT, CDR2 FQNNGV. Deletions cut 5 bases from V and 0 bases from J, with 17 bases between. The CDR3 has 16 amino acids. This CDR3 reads CASSLELRPASYEQYF. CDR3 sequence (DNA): TGTGCCAGCAGCCTTGAATTGCGGCCGGCCTCCTACGAGCAGTACTTC.

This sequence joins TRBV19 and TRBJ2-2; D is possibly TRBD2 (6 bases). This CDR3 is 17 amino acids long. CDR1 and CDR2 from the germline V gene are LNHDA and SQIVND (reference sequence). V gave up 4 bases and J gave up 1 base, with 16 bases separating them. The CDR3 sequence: CASSTLRDFKNTGELFF. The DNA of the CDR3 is TGTGCCAGTAGTACACTCCGGGACTTCAAGAACACCGGGGAGCTGTTTTTT.

The CDR3 DNA is TGTGCCAGCAGACTCGACAGGACTCATAATTCACCCCTCCACTTT. This translates into CASRLDRTHNSPLHF. The chain is built from TRBV7-2 and TRBJ1-6; D is possibly TRBD1 (6 bases). V shed 6 bases and J shed 5 bases, with 14 bases lying between them. The CDR3 has 15 amino acids. Germline values: CDR1 SGHTA, CDR2 FQGNSA.

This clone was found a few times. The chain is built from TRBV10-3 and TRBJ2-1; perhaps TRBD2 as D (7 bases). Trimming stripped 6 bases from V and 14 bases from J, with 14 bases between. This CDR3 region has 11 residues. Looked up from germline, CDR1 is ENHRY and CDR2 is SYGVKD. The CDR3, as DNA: TGTGCCATCAGATGGGGGGGACACGAGTTCTTC. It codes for CAIRWGGHEFF.

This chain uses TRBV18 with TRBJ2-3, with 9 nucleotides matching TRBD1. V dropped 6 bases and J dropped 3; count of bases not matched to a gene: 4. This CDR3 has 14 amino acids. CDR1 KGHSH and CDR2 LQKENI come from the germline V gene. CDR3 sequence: CASSRGQGTDTQYF. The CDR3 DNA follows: TGTGCCAGCTCCAGGGGACAGGGAACAGATACGCAGTATTTT.